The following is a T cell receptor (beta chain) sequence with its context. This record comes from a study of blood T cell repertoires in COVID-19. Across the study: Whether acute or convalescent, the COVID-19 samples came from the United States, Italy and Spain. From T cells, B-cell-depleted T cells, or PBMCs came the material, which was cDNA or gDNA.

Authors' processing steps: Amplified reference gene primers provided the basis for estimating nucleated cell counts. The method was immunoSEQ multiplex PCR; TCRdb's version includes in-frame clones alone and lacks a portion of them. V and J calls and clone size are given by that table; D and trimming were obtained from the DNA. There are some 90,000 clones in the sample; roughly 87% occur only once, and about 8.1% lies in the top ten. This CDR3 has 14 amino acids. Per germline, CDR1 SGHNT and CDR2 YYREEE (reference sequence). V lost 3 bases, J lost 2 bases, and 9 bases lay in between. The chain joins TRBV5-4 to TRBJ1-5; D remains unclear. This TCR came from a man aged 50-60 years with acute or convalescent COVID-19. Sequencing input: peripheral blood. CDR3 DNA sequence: TGTGCCAGCAGCTCGGACTTGGGCAATCAGCCCCAGCATTTT. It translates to CASSSDLGNQPQHF.